What follows describes a single TCR beta chain. Its antigen is still unknown. This record comes from a study of OX40 agonist ivuxolimab in advanced cancers. As for the study in general: Anti-PD-1, anti-PD-L1 or anti-CTLA-4 therapy given earlier was allowed, and 40% had some. A partial response was reached by three patients: one with hepatocellular carcinoma and two with cutaneous melanoma.

Study conclusions and caveats: The specificity for antigen of the expanded peripheral T cells was not determined.

Germline assignment: CDR1 LNHNV and CDR2 YYDKDF (reference sequence). This CDR3 has 16 amino acids. V lost 1 base and J lost 3, with 13 bases in between. Sequencing was performed with immunoSEQ multiplex PCR; in TCRdb, only in-frame clones are kept and a portion is missing. The table records under 95,000 clones, around nine tenths of them present only once. The TCR was taken from an adult with an advanced solid tumor such as melanoma, head and neck, liver or kidney cancer. The chain recombines TRBV15 with TRBJ2-1, with D perhaps matching TRBD1 or TRBD2 (6 bases each). The sample was CD4+ or CD8+ T cells sorted from blood, taken in a trial of the OX40 agonist ivuxolimab. CDR3 residues: CATSRGAGEVYNEQFF. The CDR3 DNA reads TGTGCCACCAGCAGAGGTGCAGGGGAGGTCTACAATGAGCAGTTCTTC.